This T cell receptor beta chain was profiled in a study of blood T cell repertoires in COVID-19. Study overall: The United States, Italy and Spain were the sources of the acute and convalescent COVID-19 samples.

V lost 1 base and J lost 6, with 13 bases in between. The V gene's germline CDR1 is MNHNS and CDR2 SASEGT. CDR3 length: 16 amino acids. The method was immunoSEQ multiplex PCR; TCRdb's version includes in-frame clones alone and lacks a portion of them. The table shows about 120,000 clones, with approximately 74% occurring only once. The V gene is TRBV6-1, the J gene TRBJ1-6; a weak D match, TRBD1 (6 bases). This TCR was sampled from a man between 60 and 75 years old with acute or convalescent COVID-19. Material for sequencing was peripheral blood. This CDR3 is CASSEGAGAANSPLHF. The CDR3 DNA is TGTGCCAGCAGTGAAGGGGCAGGGGCGGCTAATTCACCCCTCCACTTT.